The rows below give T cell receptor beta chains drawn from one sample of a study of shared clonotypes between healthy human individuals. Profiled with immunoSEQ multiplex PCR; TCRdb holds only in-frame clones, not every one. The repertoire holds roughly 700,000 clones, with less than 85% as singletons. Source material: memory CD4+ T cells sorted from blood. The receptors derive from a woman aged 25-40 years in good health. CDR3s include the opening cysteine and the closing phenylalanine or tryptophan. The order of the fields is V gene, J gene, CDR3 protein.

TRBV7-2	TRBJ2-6	CASSPDLVRANVLTF
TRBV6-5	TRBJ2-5	CASRGAGVRTQYF
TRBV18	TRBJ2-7	CASSPPAGGFKEQYF
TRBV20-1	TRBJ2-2	CSAIQAGELFF
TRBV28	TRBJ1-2	CAIHPRDRRLYGYTF
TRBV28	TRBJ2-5	CASRSPGTGGKTQYF
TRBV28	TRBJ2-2	CASSSGSLSGELFF
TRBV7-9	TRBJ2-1	CASSLVKVGGVNEQFF
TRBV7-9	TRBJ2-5	CASSLRDGGAQYF
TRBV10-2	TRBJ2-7	CATGTENYEQYF
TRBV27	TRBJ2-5	CASSALAGGPETQYF
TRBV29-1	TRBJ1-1	CSVEGTLGTEAFF
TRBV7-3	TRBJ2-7	CASSLTPNSYEQYF
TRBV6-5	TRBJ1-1	CASTVISGGTEAFF
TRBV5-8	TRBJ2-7	CASSLRQQGGYEQYF
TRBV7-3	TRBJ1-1	CASSRQGTGTEAFF
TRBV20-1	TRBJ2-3	CSAGITDTQYF
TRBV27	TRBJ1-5	CASSYQGGDQPQHF
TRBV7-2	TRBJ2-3	CASSATVLGTDTQYF
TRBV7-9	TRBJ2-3	CASSLRQADTQYF
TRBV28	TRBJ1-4	CASSRLPGTGSPLEKLFF
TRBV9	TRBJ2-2	CASSVGQGVRTGELFF
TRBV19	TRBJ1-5	CASSIGAGGGRWPQHF
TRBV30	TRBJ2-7	CAWSVTPYEQYF
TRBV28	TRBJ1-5	CASSPGELGGQPQHF
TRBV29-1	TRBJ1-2	CSVEDWPSTYGYTF